This T cell receptor (beta chain) emerged from a study of T cells after yellow fever vaccination. Study overall: With SMART-Seq v4 Ultra Low Input, the fractions containing low cell numbers were prepared. Broader study findings: Bulk-population clonotypes that are abundant could appear as contaminants in FACS-sorted repertoires. Post-booster samples contained most primary-vaccination clones (around 95% CD4, 88% CD8).

MiXCR was run by TCRdb on the 5' RACE reads, yielding one entry per CDR3 protein. The table lists 42,000 or so distinct CDR3 sequences, approximately 6.3% of them singletons. The V gene's germline CDR1 is SQVTM and CDR2 ANQGSEA. The CDR3 sequence is 14 residues long. With V trimmed by 4 bases and J by 5 bases, 10 bases remained unmatched. Specimen: CD8+ T cells not binding an NS4B(214-222) dextramer, sorted from PBMCs, collected 45 days after the yellow fever booster vaccination. V and J are TRBV29-1 and TRBJ2-7; 8 bases align to TRBD2. The origin of this receptor is a man younger than 45 who received the YFV17D yellow fever vaccine. Here the CDR3 reads CSVVEAGVIHEQYF. The CDR3 nucleotides are TGCAGCGTTGTAGAAGCGGGAGTAATCCACGAGCAGTACTTC.